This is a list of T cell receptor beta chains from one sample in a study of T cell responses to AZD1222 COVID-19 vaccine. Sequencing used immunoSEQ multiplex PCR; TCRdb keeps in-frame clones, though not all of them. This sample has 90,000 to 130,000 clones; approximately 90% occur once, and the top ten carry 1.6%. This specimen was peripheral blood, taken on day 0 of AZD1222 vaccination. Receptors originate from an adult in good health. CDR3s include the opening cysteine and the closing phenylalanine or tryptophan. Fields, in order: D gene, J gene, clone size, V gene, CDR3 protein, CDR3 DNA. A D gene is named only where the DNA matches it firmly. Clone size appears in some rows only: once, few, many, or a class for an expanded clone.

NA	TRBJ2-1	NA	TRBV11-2	CASSFLGNEQFF	TGTGCCAGCAGCTTTCTCGGAAATGAGCAGTTCTTC
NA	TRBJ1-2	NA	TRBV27	CASSPGLYLGYTF	TGTGCCAGCAGCCCAGGCCTTTACCTCGGCTACACCTTC
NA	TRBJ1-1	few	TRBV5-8	CATQRLNTEAFF	TGTGCCACCCAGAGGCTGAACACTGAAGCTTTCTTT
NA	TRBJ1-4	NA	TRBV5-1	CASSVGRGEKLFF	TGCGCCAGCAGCGTGGGACGGGGGGAAAAACTGTTTTTT
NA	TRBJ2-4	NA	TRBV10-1	CASSGGSVNIQYF	TGCGCCAGCAGTGGGGGCTCTGTTAACATTCAGTACTTC
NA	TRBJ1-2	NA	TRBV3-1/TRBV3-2	CASSQPSGDLGYTF	TGTGCCAGCAGCCAACCCTCAGGGGATCTTGGCTACACCTTC
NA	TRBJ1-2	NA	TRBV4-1	CASSQAGTPNYGYTF	TGCGCCAGCAGCCAGGCCGGGACGCCTAACTATGGCTACACCTTC
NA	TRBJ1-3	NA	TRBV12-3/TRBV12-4	CASSLKNTIYF	TGTGCCAGCAGCTTAAAGAACACCATATATTTT
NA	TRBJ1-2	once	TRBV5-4	CASSLRANTNYGYTF	TGTGCCAGCAGCTTGAGGGCGAATACTAACTATGGCTACACCTTC
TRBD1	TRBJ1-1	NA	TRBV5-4	CASRRDRGRQMNTEAFF	TGTGCCAGCAGGCGGGACAGGGGGCGACAGATGAACACTGAAGCTTTCTTT
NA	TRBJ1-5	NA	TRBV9	CASSVGGSDDQPQHF	TGTGCCAGCAGCGTAGGGGGAAGCGACGATCAGCCCCAGCATTTT
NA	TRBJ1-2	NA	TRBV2	CASSPTLSYTF	TGTGCCAGCAGTCCAACACTTTCTTACACCTTC
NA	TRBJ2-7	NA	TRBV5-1	CASSLGDSSYEQYF	TGCGCCAGCAGCTTGGGTGACAGCTCCTACGAGCAGTACTTC
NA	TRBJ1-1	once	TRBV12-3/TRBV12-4	CASSLTGYVEAFF	TGTGCCAGCAGTTTAACCGGCTACGTCGAAGCTTTCTTT
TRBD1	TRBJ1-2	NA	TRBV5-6	CASSWTGGAGYGYTF	TGTGCCAGCAGCTGGACAGGGGGCGCGGGCTATGGCTACACCTTC
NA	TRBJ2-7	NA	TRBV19	CASSTGLDEQYF	TGTGCCAGTTCTACAGGGTTGGACGAGCAGTACTTC
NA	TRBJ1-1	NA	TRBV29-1	CSGSEGQMAEAFF	TGCAGCGGCTCCGAGGGGCAGATGGCTGAAGCTTTCTTT
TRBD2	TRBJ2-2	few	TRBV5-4	CASSRTSGSGTGELFF	TGTGCCAGCAGCCGTACTAGCGGGAGTGGAACCGGGGAGCTGTTTTTT
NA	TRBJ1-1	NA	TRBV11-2	CASSFRLPTEAFF	TGTGCCAGCAGCTTTAGGCTACCCACTGAAGCTTTCTTT
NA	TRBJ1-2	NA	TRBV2	CASKPESNYGYTF	TGTGCCAGCAAGCCCGAGTCTAACTATGGCTACACCTTC
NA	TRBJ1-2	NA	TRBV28	CASSQGGDSRGESYGYTF	TGTGCCAGCAGTCAGGGAGGAGACTCTCGAGGGGAATCCTATGGCTACACCTTC
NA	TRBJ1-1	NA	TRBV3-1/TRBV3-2	CASSHYGLTNTEAFF	TGTGCCAGCAGCCATTATGGCCTAACGAACACTGAAGCTTTCTTT
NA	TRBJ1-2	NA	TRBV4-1	CASSQQTDYGYTF	TGCGCCAGCAGCCAGCAGACAGACTATGGCTACACCTTC
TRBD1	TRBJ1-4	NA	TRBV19	CASTDGTATNEKLFF	TGTGCCAGTACCGATGGGACAGCAACTAATGAAAAACTGTTTTTT
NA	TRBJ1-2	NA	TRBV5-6	CASSRDLRSYTF	TGTGCCAGCAGCCGAGACCTCAGGAGCTACACCTTC
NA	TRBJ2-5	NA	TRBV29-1	CSVEGAGETQYF	TGCAGCGTTGAAGGGGCTGGGGAGACCCAGTACTTC
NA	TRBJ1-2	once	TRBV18	CASSPGGRGTVDGYTF	TGTGCCAGCTCACCCGGCGGGAGGGGCACGGTCGATGGCTACACCTTC
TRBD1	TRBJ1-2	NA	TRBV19	CASTPGQGYGYTF	TGTGCCAGTACTCCCGGACAGGGCTATGGCTACACCTTC
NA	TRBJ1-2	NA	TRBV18	CASSSYGNYGYTF	TGTGCCAGCTCATCATACGGAAACTATGGCTACACCTTC
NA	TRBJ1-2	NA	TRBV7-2	CASSLMGRGYTF	TGTGCCAGCAGCTTAATGGGCCGGGGCTACACCTTC
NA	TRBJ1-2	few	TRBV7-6	CASSLSGSDGYTF	TGTGCCAGCAGCTTAAGTGGGAGTGATGGCTACACCTTC
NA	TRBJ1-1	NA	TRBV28	CASSRRQVGTEAFF	TGTGCCAGCAGCCGCAGACAGGTCGGGACTGAAGCTTTCTTT
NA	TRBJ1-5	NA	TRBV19	CATSRMGNSNQPQHF	TGTGCCACCTCCCGGATGGGGAATAGCAATCAGCCCCAGCATTTT
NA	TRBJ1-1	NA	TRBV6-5	CASSYSSLSLNTEAFF	TGTGCCAGCAGTTACTCGAGCCTCAGCCTGAACACTGAAGCTTTCTTT
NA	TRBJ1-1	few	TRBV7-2	CASSPGVPEAFF	TGTGCCAGCAGCCCAGGGGTTCCTGAAGCTTTCTTT
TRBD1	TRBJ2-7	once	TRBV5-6	CASSLQGAYEQYF	TGTGCCAGCAGCTTACAGGGGGCCTACGAGCAGTACTTC
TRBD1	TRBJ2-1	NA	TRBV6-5	CASSSQGVNEQFF	TGTGCCAGCAGTTCCCAGGGGGTTAATGAGCAGTTCTTC
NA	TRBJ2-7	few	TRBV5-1	CASSLGSGSYEQYF	TGCGCCAGCAGCCTGGGTAGCGGCTCCTACGAGCAGTACTTC
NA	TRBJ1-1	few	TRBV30	CAWGSSGIGNTEAFF	TGTGCCTGGGGGAGTTCAGGGATCGGGAACACTGAAGCTTTCTTT
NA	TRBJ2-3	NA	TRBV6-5	CASSSGGQSTDTQYF	TGTGCCAGCAGTTCGGGGGGACAGAGCACAGATACGCAGTATTTT
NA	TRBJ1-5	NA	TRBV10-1	CASSERGQPQHF	TGCGCCAGCAGTGAGAGAGGTCAGCCCCAGCATTTT
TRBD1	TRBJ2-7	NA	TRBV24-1	CATSDQGTGKGYEQYF	TGTGCCACCAGTGATCAAGGGACAGGGAAAGGCTACGAGCAGTACTTC
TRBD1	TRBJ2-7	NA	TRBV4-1	CASSQGGQGGFYEQYF	TGCGCCAGCAGCCAAGGGGGACAGGGTGGATTCTACGAGCAGTACTTC
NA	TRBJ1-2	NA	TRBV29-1	CSAEGRPNYGYTF	TGCAGCGCCGAGGGGAGGCCCAACTATGGCTACACCTTC
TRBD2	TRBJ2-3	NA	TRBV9	CASSEAGGPPDTQYF	TGTGCCAGCAGCGAAGCGGGGGGGCCCCCAGATACGCAGTATTTT
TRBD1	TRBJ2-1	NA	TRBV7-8	CASSRTGQPYNEQFF	TGTGCCAGCAGCCGGACAGGGCAGCCCTACAATGAGCAGTTCTTC
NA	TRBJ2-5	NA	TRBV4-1	CASSLRRSGAGETQYF	TGCGCCAGCAGCCTCAGGAGGTCAGGGGCAGGTGAGACCCAGTACTTC